This TCR beta chain appears in the sequencing data of a study of blood T cell repertoires in COVID-19. Overall study: The samples span acute and convalescent COVID-19 from the United States, Italy and Spain. The analysed material was cDNA or gDNA that came from T cells, B-cell-depleted T cells, or PBMCs.

Authors' processing steps: Estimation of nucleated cell counts was performed using reference gene primer amplification. The protocol was immunoSEQ multiplex PCR, while the TCRdb copy is restricted to in-frame clones and leaves out a portion. That table is the source of V, J and clone size, and D and trimming were worked out from the DNA. Found here are approximately 300,000 clones, roughly 90% of them singletons; the top ten hold about 2.2%. CDR1 and CDR2 from the germline V gene are SGDLS and YYNGEE. V lost 3 bases and J lost 6; bases outside the gene matches: 11. The CDR3 has 15 amino acids. This TCR was recovered from a woman aged 45-60 years who had recovered from COVID-19. The rearrangement uses TRBV9 and TRBJ2-7; 8 bases align to TRBD1. The sequencing input was peripheral blood. Written as DNA, the CDR3 is TGTGCCAGCAGCGCGTCAGGGGGCGCGGTAGGCGAGCAGTACTTC. Protein sequence: CASSASGGAVGEQYF.